This T cell receptor (beta chain) was identified during a study of T cell repertoires in ileal Crohn's disease. Background on the study: About half received postoperative treatment, some ten with thiopurines and some 19 anti-TNF.

Study-level results: All patients with clonality above 26.8% had endoscopic recurrence.

This clone was found a few times. What it binds is unknown. The V and J ends lost 5 bases and 4 bases respectively, with 18 bases between them. The germline gives CDR1 SGHTA, CDR2 FQGNSA. The CDR3 loop spans 16 amino acids. Repertoires were generated with immunoSEQ multiplex PCR, while TCRdb's copy carries only in-frame clones and drops some. Found here are about 18,000 clones, approximately 60% of them singletons; the top ten hold 5% to 7%. This sequence originates from an adult with Crohn's disease. The chain links TRBV7-2 to TRBJ1-5; a possible D gene is TRBD1 (5 bases). The sample taken for sequencing was ileal tissue. The CDR3 reads CASSASTVPRNQPQHF. CDR3 coding DNA: TGTGCCAGCAGCGCCTCGACAGTTCCACGGAATCAGCCCCAGCATTTT.